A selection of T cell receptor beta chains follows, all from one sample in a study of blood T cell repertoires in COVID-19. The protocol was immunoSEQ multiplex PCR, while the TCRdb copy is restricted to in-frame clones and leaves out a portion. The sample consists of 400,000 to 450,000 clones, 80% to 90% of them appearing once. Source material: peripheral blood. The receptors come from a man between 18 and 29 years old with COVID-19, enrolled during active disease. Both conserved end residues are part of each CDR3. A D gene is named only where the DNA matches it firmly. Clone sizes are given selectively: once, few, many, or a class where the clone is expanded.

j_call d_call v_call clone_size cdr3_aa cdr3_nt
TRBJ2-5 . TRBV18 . CASSPLSGQETQYF TGTGCCAGCTCACCCCTTTCGGGGCAAGAGACCCAGTACTTC
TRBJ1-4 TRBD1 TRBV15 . CATSRDLGTGEKLFF TGTGCCACCAGCAGAGATCTAGGGACAGGGGAAAAACTGTTTTTT
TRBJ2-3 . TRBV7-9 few CASGSGDTQYF TGTGCCAGCGGGAGCGGGGATACGCAGTATTTT
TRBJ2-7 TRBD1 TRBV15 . CATSREGTGENEQYF TGTGCCACCAGCAGAGAGGGGACAGGGGAAAACGAGCAGTACTTC
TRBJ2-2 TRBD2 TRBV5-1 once CASSFDYSGRANTGELFF TGCGCCAGCAGCTTTGATTATAGCGGGAGGGCGAACACCGGGGAGCTGTTTTTT
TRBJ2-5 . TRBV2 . CASTERQRRETQYF TGTGCCAGCACCGAAAGGCAGAGGAGGGAGACCCAGTACTTC
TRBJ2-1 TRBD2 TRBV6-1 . CASSDAWLAGGRDEQFF TGTGCCAGCAGTGACGCCTGGCTAGCGGGAGGCCGGGATGAGCAGTTCTTC
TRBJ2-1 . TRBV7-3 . CASSLRGGDMQFF TGTGCCAGCAGCTTAAGAGGCGGGGATATGCAGTTCTTC
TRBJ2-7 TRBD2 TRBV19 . CASSIFTGTRIYEQYF TGTGCCAGTAGTATTTTTACCGGGACTAGAATTTACGAGCAGTACTTC
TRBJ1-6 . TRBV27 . CASSSEGETYNSPLHF TGTGCCAGCAGTTCCGAAGGGGAAACCTATAATTCACCCCTCCACTTT
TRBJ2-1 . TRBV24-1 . CATAYGNSYNEQFF TGTGCCACCGCCTACGGGAACTCCTACAATGAGCAGTTCTTC
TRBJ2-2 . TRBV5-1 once CASEDGGLNTGELFF TGCGCCAGCGAAGACGGGGGGCTCAACACCGGGGAGCTGTTTTTT
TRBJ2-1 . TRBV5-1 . CASSIRQVTNDEQFF TGCGCCAGCAGCATAAGACAAGTTACAAACGATGAGCAGTTCTTC
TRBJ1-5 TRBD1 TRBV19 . CASSIRGTDANQPQHF TGTGCCAGTAGCATCCGGGGGACAGACGCCAATCAGCCCCAGCATTTT
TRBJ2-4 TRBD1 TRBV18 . CASSPSGQGAIQYF TGTGCCAGCTCACCTTCAGGACAGGGGGCCATTCAGTACTTC
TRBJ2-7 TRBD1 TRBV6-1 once CASSVPPGTGAVRVYYEQYF TGTGCCAGCAGTGTTCCCCCCGGGACAGGGGCAGTTCGGGTCTACTACGAGCAGTACTTC
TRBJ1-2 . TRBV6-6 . CASSGYGYTF TGTGCCAGCAGCGGCTATGGCTACACCTTC
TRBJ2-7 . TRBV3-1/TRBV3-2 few CASSPRGGVDEQYF TGTGCCAGCAGCCCAAGGGGCGGGGTGGACGAGCAGTACTTC
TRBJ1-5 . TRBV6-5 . CASTGGFNQPQHF TGTGCCAGCACTGGGGGGTTCAATCAGCCCCAGCATTTT
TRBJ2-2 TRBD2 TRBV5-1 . CASSLVVGLASTGELFF TGCGCCAGCAGCTTGGTAGTGGGACTAGCATCCACCGGGGAGCTGTTTTTT
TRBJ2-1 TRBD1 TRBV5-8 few CASSLGTDFYNEQFF TGTGCCAGCAGCCTTGGGACAGACTTCTACAATGAGCAGTTCTTC
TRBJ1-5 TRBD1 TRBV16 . CASSHRQQGIQPQHF TGTGCCAGCAGCCATCGGCAACAGGGGATACAGCCCCAGCATTTT
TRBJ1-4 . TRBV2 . CASERGANEKLFF TGTGCCAGCGAAAGGGGCGCTAATGAAAAACTGTTTTTT
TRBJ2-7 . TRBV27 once CASSSTYEQYF TGTGCCAGCAGTTCTACCTACGAGCAGTACTTC
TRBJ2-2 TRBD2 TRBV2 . CASSPPWGGLWDTGELFF TGTGCCAGCAGTCCCCCTTGGGGGGGGTTATGGGACACCGGGGAGCTGTTTTTT
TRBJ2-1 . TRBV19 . CASSIGARNEQFF TGTGCCAGTAGTATCGGAGCGAGGAATGAGCAGTTCTTC
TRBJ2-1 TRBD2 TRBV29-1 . CSVEGTSGSEGPYNEQFF TGCAGCGTAGAAGGGACTAGCGGGAGTGAGGGGCCCTACAATGAGCAGTTCTTC
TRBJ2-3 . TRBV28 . CASSFDNTDTQYF TGTGCCAGCAGTTTTGACAACACAGATACGCAGTATTTT
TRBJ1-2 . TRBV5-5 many CASSYSGATIYGYTF TGTGCCAGCAGCTACTCAGGGGCAACTATCTATGGCTACACCTTC
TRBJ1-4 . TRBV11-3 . CASSLGRVGEKLFF TGTGCCAGCAGCTTAGGCAGGGTTGGAGAAAAACTGTTTTTT
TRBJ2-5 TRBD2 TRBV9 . CASSPAPTSGKRETQYF TGTGCCAGCAGCCCCGCCCCGACTAGCGGGAAGCGAGAGACCCAGTACTTC
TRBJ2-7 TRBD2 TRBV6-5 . CASGLAGAYEQYF TGTGCCAGCGGACTAGCGGGAGCCTACGAGCAGTACTTC
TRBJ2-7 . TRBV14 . CASSPLDSYEQYF TGTGCCAGCAGCCCCCTCGACAGTTACGAGCAGTACTTC
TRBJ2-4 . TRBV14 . CASSQATPAVNIQYF TGTGCCAGCAGCCAAGCGACCCCGGCGGTGAACATTCAGTACTTC
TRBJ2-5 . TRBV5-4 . CASSLDGGGAETQYF TGTGCCAGCAGCTTGGATGGAGGGGGCGCAGAGACCCAGTACTTC
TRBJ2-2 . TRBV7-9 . CASSRGELFF TGTGCCAGCAGCCGCGGGGAGCTGTTTTTT
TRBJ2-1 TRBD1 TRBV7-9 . CASGTTGGSPNEQFF TGTGCCAGCGGAACTACAGGGGGCAGTCCCAATGAGCAGTTCTTC
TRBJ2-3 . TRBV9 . CASSVARFTDTQYF TGTGCCAGCAGCGTAGCTAGATTTACAGATACGCAGTATTTT
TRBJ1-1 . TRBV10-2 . CASSAQGTEAFF TGCGCCAGCAGTGCACAGGGAACTGAAGCTTTCTTT
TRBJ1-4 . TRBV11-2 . CASSLDLEEKLFF TGTGCCAGCAGCTTAGATCTGGAGGAAAAACTGTTTTTT
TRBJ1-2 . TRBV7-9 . CASSLAQGTYGYTF TGTGCCAGCAGCTTAGCACAGGGTACCTATGGCTACACCTTC